This is a list of T cell receptor beta chains from one sample in a study of cytomegalovirus exposure and HLA in healthy donors. Profiled with immunoSEQ multiplex PCR; TCRdb holds only in-frame clones, not every one. The sample lists 200,000 or so clones, 81% occurring once. Material: PBMCs. The receptor source for this set is a man aged 50-60 years in good health and CMV-seronegative. CDR3s include the opening cysteine and the closing phenylalanine or tryptophan.

>TRBJ2-1|TRBV7-9
CASSVGGTGAYNEQFF
>TRBJ1-6|TRBV19
CASSIGGRGNNSPLHF
>TRBJ2-5|TRBV11-2
CASSYILAGEYQETQYF
>TRBJ2-7|TRBV7-9
CASSPDFDRVSAQYF
>TRBJ1-5|TRBV9
CASSVGPYSNQPQHF
>TRBJ1-4|TRBV7-6
CSSSQGANYANEKLFF
>TRBJ2-1|TRBV5-6
CASSPGLPNDEQFF
>TRBJ1-4|TRBV15
CATSSHRASNEKLFF
>TRBJ2-1|TRBV5-6
CASSYRTGSSYNEQFF
>TRBJ2-5|TRBV5-1
CASSMGAAQETQYF
>TRBJ2-7|TRBV12-5
CASRGTGITEQYF
>TRBJ1-6|TRBV7-9
CASSHTDSENSPLHF
>TRBJ2-3|TRBV4-1
CASSQEGSGGLTDTQYF
>TRBJ2-5|TRBV21-1
CASSKDSSGAETQYF
>TRBJ2-1|TRBV9
CASSARASDINEQFF
>TRBJ1-2|TRBV7-9
CASSLIAGQDLGYTF
>TRBJ1-6|TRBV15
CATSPTGANSPLHF
>NA|TRBV6-5
CASSRQGKCYEQYF
>TRBJ2-1|TRBV7-2
CASSSTSGGGTFLYNEQFF
>TRBJ1-3|TRBV5-1
CASSLGQGGNTIYF
>TRBJ2-4|TRBV7-2
CASSLDRDSKNIQYF
>TRBJ1-2|TRBV6-5
CASSAGTTGGYGYTF
>TRBJ2-5|TRBV27
CASSLGQIETQYF
>TRBJ2-2|TRBV7-9
CASSRIPGAGSGELFF
>TRBJ2-7|TRBV5-1
CASSFGQGIYEQYF
>TRBJ2-7|TRBV27
CASRRTGVATEQYF
>TRBJ1-1|TRBV5-1
CASSLDRPMNTEAFF
>TRBJ2-3|TRBV9
CASSLQGADTQYF
>TRBJ1-2|TRBV21-1
CAREPPGIDYGYTF
>TRBJ1-6|TRBV7-9
CASRFAGAENSPLHF
>TRBJ2-7|TRBV7-2
CASSLVGGKSYEQYF